The following is a T cell receptor beta chain sequence with its context. Antigen specificity is unknown. Combining a sample-barcoded 5' primer with a J-beta primer mix, a second PCR ran for 7 to 11 cycles. Tags on each cDNA molecule came from a template-switch adaptor with 12 random nucleotides. MiXCR was run by TCRdb on the 5' RACE reads, yielding one entry per CDR3 protein. There are 1.5 million to 2 million distinct CDR3 sequences in the sample; approximately 50% occur only once, and over 2% lies in the top ten. The sample comes from a study of blood T cells in healthy people across ages. There are 15 residues in the CDR3. The V and J ends lost 0 bases and 7 bases, in that order; junction bases with no gene match: 4. Broader study findings: Researchers said unsorted PBMCs prevented a conclusive naive versus antigen-experienced comparison.

The clonotype comes from a woman aged 40 to 55 in good health. The sequencing input was blood. The rearrangement joins TRBV12-3 or TRBV12-4 to TRBJ2-3; 10 bases are shared with TRBD2. The CDR3 region has the DNA TGTGCCAGCAGTTTAGCTAGCGGGGGGTTTAATACGCAGTATTTT. Amino acid sequence: CASSLASGGFNTQYF.